The 7 T cell receptor beta chains below were found in one sample sequenced in a study of blood T cells in healthy people across ages. The second PCR ran about 6 to 11 cycles with a sample-barcoded 5' primer and J-beta primers. TCRdb re-called the 5' RACE reads with MiXCR, one entry per CDR3 protein. Counted here are about 2 million distinct CDR3 sequences, around half occurring once; the ten biggest clones make up roughly 2%. The sample comprised blood. Every receptor here comes from a woman aged 40-49 years in good health.

In its sample, this clonotype was seen a few times. The CDR3 nucleotides read TGTGCCAGCAGTTACACCGCAGGGACAGGGTCCGGCTACACCTTC. It translates to CASSYTAGTGSGYTF. V gene TRBV6-6 combines with J gene TRBJ1-2; 9 bases align to TRBD1. V shed 2 bases, J shed 8 bases, and the junction held 9 bases outside the gene matches. Germline V lookup: CDR1 MNHNY, CDR2 SVGAGI (reference sequence). This CDR3 contains 15 residues.

V is TRBV15 and J is TRBJ2-3, with unresolved D. The V gene's germline CDR1 is LNHNV and CDR2 YYDKDF (reference sequence). V was shortened by 3 bases and J by 10 bases, with 14 bases between the two germline ends. The CDR3 runs 13 residues. CDR3 residues: CATSSDEAIPQYF. CDR3 in DNA: TGTGCCACCAGCAGCGATGAAGCGATCCCGCAGTATTTT.

V usage is TRBV7-2 and J usage is TRBJ1-4, with no clear D. The ends were cut back, 0 bases at V and 8 bases at J, with 13 bases in the middle. Germline V gives CDR1 SGHTA, CDR2 FQGNSA. This CDR3 comprises 15 residues. The CDR3 DNA reads TGTGCCAGCAGCTTAGCTCGGCGCTCAGGAGAAAAACTGTTTTTT. Its protein is CASSLARRSGEKLFF. The variable domain in full, completed from reference TRBV7-2 and TRBJ1-4, reads GAGVSQSPSNKVTEKGKDVELRCDPISGHTALYWYRQSLGQGLEFLIYFQGNSAPDKSGLPSDRFSAERTGGSVSTLTIQRTQQEDSAVYLCASSLARRSGEKLFFGSGTQLSVL.

The sample holds one count of this clonotype. The V and J genes are TRBV27 and TRBJ1-2, with D possibly being TRBD1 (6 bases). Germline-derived CDR1 and CDR2 are MNHEY and SMNVEV (reference sequence). CDR3 size: 14 residues. Between the trimmed V and J ends, which lost 6 bases and 11 bases, there was a span of 22 bases. The CDR3 is CASRGVRDKRWYTF. CDR3 DNA: TGTGCCAGCAGAGGAGTCCGGGACAAAAGGTGGTACACCTTC.

For the CDR3, the DNA is TGTGCCAGCAGTCTAAACGACAGTGGGTACGAGCAGTACTTC. Its protein is CASSLNDSGYEQYF. This rearrangement joins TRBV2 to TRBJ2-7; the D gene is possibly TRBD1 (5 bases). The V end was cut by 5 bases, the J end by 4 bases, with 15 bases between. The CDR3 runs 14 residues. Germline-derived CDR1 and CDR2 are SNHLY and FYNNEI.

The chain combines TRBV9 with TRBJ1-2; a weak D match, TRBD1 (6 bases). Germline V gives CDR1 SGDLS, CDR2 YYNGEE. Trimming shortened V by 0 bases and J by 2 bases, and 11 bases separated the two germline ends. The CDR3 consists of 15 residues. CDR3 coding DNA: TGTGCCAGCAGCGTAGGCCAGGGGTGGAACTATGGCTACACCTTC. Translated: CASSVGQGWNYGYTF. The whole variable domain, filled in from reference TRBV9 and TRBJ1-2, reads DSGVTQTPKHLITATGQRVTLRCSPRSGDLSVYWYQQSLDQGLQFLIQYYNGEERAKGNILERFSAQQFPDLHSELNLSSLELGDSALYFCASSVGQGWNYGYTFGSGTRLTVV.

This clonotype was seen more than once but under ten times. This chain joins TRBV25-1 and TRBJ2-4, with 7 bases identical to TRBD2. Unmatched junction bases numbered 2, after V lost 2 bases and J lost 4 bases. From germline, CDR1 is MGHDK and CDR2 SYGVNS. This CDR3 comprises 14 residues. In nucleotides, the CDR3 is TGTGCCAGCAGTGAAGTCGGGGGGAAAAACATTCAGTACTTC. Its translation: CASSEVGGKNIQYF.